Listed here is a single T cell receptor (beta chain). As yet, its antigen is unknown. This record belongs to a study of T-cell reconstitution after alpha-beta-depleted transplantation in children. General observations from the study: When one year had passed after transplant, most T-cell counts and diversity came from newly produced T cells.

TCRbeta library construction was performed incorporating unique molecular identifiers. A single record per CDR3 protein comes from TCRdb applying MiXCR to the PCR reads. Of around 580,000 distinct CDR3 sequences listed, 20% to 30% are singletons. The V and J ends lost 3 bases and 5 bases, in that order; junction bases with no gene match: 9. The CDR3 has 17 amino acids. The TCR originated in a boy under three years old with Wiskott-Aldrich syndrome, due to receive a stem cell transplant. The V call is TRBV12-3 or TRBV12-4, the J call TRBJ2-5, with TRBD2 matching over 13 bases. This specimen was PBMCs, taken before TCRalphabeta/CD19-depleted stem cell transplant. This CDR3 reads CASSFSPGTSGKETQYF. In DNA, the CDR3 is TGTGCCAGCAGTTTTTCCCCCGGGACTAGCGGGAAGGAGACCCAGTACTTC.